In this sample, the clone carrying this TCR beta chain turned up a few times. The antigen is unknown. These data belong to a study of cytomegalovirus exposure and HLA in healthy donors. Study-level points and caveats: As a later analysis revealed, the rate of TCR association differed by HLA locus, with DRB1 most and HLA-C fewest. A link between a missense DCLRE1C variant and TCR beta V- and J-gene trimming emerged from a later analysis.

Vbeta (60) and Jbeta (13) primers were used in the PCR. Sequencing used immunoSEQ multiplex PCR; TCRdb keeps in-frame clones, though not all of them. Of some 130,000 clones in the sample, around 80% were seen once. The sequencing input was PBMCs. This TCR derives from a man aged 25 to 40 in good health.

CDR3 region: CASSLDRRGAINEQFF. The CDR3, as DNA: TGTGCCAGCAGTTTAGATCGGCGGGGGGCGATCAATGAGCAGTTCTTC. This rearrangement joins TRBV27 to TRBJ2-1; TRBD2 matches 8 bases. The V gene end was trimmed by 2 bases and the J gene end by 6 bases; junction bases not matched to a gene: 9. The CDR3 spans 16 residues. CDR1 and CDR2 from the germline V gene are MNHEY and SMNVEV (reference sequence).